The sequence of this TCR beta chain was determined in a study of human T cells and chemical hapten exposure. Each CDR3 protein gets one entry after TCRdb re-called the RACE reads with MiXCR. The sample includes tens of thousands of distinct CDR3 sequences, around 9.3% seen only once; the top ten take 13%. In this sample, this clonotype turned up a few times. V lost 1 base and J lost 7, with 14 bases in between. CDR3 length: 15 amino acids. Stated time point: patch test 1, 2 weeks after DPC sensitization. The treatment: therapeutic diphenylcyclopropenone sensitization with weekly scalp DPC. The receptor comes from a woman between 35 and 50 years old with alopecia areata. Some clones in this sample may be carry-over from other donors' samples. The rearrangement uses TRBV12-3 or TRBV12-4 and TRBJ2-1; no clear D. The sample was whole blood, taken in connection with sensitization to the hapten diphenylcyclopropenone (DPC). This chain's CDR3 is CASSLDWGESNEQFF. CDR3 DNA: TGTGCCAGCAGTTTAGATTGGGGTGAGTCTAATGAGCAGTTCTTC.